The 11 T cell receptor beta chains below come from one sample, sequenced in a study of OX40 agonist ivuxolimab in advanced cancers. The assay was immunoSEQ multiplex PCR, and TCRdb's table has in-frame clones only and misses some. There are about 82,000 clones in the sample; approximately 87% occur only once, and approximately 0.78% lies in the top ten. Sequences were derived from CD4+ or CD8+ T cells sorted from blood, sampled in a trial of the OX40 agonist ivuxolimab. Every receptor here comes from an adult with an advanced solid tumor such as melanoma, head and neck, liver or kidney cancer.

The J gene is TRBJ2-3, the V gene TRBV12-2; the listed D gene, TRBD2, was not tested against the DNA. TRBV12-2 is a pseudogene locus. This CDR3 is built from 15 residues. Written as DNA, the CDR3 is TGTGCAAGTCGCTTAGTTCCAGCGGCGACAGATACGCAGTATTTT. Translating gives CASRLVPAATDTQYF.

The rearrangement links TRBV6-6 to TRBJ2-3; D is possibly TRBD1 (5 bases). Trimming removed 8 bases from V and 0 bases from J, with 6 bases in between. From germline, CDR1 is MNHNY and CDR2 SVGAGI (reference sequence). The CDR3 runs to 12 residues. In DNA, the CDR3 is TGTGCCAGCGGGGCGAGCACAGATACGCAGTATTTT. This translates into CASGASTDTQYF.

The gene calls are TRBV18 and TRBJ2-7; 11 bases map to TRBD2. Unmatched junction bases numbered 7, after V lost 3 bases and J lost 6 bases. CDR1 is KGHSH, CDR2 LQKENI, per germline. The CDR3 consists of 15 residues. The CDR3 DNA is TGTGCCAGCTCACCGTATAGCGGGGGGGCCGGCGAGCAGTACTTC. Translation gives CASSPYSGGAGEQYF.

The chain combines TRBV19 with TRBJ2-7; TRBD1 aligns across 9 bases. Germline lookup yields CDR1 LNHDA and CDR2 SQIVND (reference sequence). Trimming removed 4 bases from V and 6 bases from J; junction bases left unmatched: 7. This CDR3 is 14 amino acids long. CDR3 region: CASSTQGQGSEQYF. The CDR3 bases are TGTGCCAGTAGTACACAGGGACAGGGTTCCGAGCAGTACTTC.

This chain uses TRBV18 with TRBJ1-2, with TRBD1 as a possible D gene (6 bases). CDR1 is KGHSH, CDR2 LQKENI, per germline. The ends were cut back, 4 bases at V and 6 bases at J, with 12 bases in the middle. The CDR3 is 13 residues long. The CDR3 reads CASSQRDTDGYTF. The CDR3 nucleotides read TGTGCCAGCTCACAAAGGGACACCGATGGCTACACCTTC. The full variable domain, rest sourced from reference TRBV18 and TRBJ1-2, is NAGVMQNPRHLVRRRGQEARLRCSPMKGHSHVYWYRQLPEEGLKFMVYLQKENIIDESGMPKERFSAEFPKEGPSILRIQQVVRGDSAAYFCASSQRDTDGYTFGSGTRLTVV.

This clone has more than one count but fewer than ten. The J gene is TRBJ1-6, the V gene TRBV27; the match to TRBD1 covers 7 bases. This CDR3 has 17 amino acids. J lost 7 bases, V lost 4 bases, and 13 bases had no gene match. CDR1 and CDR2 from the germline V gene are MNHEY and SMNVEV (reference sequence). CDR3 region: CASSSRSTGPLNSPLHF. CDR3 nucleotide sequence: TGTGCCAGCAGTTCACGATCGACAGGGCCATTGAATTCACCCCTCCACTTT.

The chain combines TRBV2 with TRBJ1-2; D is uncertain. CDR3 length equals 15 residues. V lost 1 base and J lost 4, with 13 bases in between. Germline lookup yields CDR1 SNHLY and CDR2 FYNNEI. The CDR3 coding sequence is TGTGCCAGCAGTGAAGGTCTCCTTCCAGCCTATGGCTACACCTTC. It yields the protein CASSEGLLPAYGYTF.

There are a few counts of this clone. The chain has TRBV29-1 and TRBJ2-1; D remains ambiguous. Per germline, CDR1 SQVTM and CDR2 ANQGSEA. Deletions cut 3 bases from V and 6 bases from J, with 3 bases between. The CDR3 extends over 10 amino acids. CDR3 bases: TGCAGCGTTGATGGCAATGAGCAGTTCTTC. It is translated as CSVDGNEQFF.

This clone was picked up one time. This chain links TRBV7-9 with TRBJ2-2; a weak D match, TRBD2 (6 bases). This CDR3 is built from 16 residues. V dropped 3 bases and J dropped 4 bases, with 15 bases sitting between them. Germline CDR1 and CDR2: SEHNR and FQNEAQ (reference sequence). CDR3 bases: TGTGCCAGCAGCTTCCCCGGGACTGAGGCCACCGGGGAGCTGTTTTTT. It encodes CASSFPGTEATGELFF.

This clone was observed a handful of times. V gene TRBV5-6 combines with J gene TRBJ1-1; no clear D. V lost 4 bases, J lost 0 bases, and 10 bases lay in between. The V gene's germline CDR1 is SGHDT and CDR2 YYEEEE. CDR3 size: 14 residues. DNA for the CDR3: TGTGCCAGCAGCGTAGCGACGGTGAACACTGAAGCTTTCTTT. Its translation: CASSVATVNTEAFF.

The chain combines TRBV7-2 with TRBJ1-5; unclear D gene. Looked up from germline, CDR1 is SGHTA and CDR2 is FQGNSA. The CDR3 length is 14 residues. V was cut by 5 bases and J by 4 bases, with 12 bases left in between. The CDR3 sequence: CASSLGGWNQPQHF. The CDR3 DNA follows: TGTGCCAGCAGCCTGGGTGGCTGGAATCAGCCCCAGCATTTT.